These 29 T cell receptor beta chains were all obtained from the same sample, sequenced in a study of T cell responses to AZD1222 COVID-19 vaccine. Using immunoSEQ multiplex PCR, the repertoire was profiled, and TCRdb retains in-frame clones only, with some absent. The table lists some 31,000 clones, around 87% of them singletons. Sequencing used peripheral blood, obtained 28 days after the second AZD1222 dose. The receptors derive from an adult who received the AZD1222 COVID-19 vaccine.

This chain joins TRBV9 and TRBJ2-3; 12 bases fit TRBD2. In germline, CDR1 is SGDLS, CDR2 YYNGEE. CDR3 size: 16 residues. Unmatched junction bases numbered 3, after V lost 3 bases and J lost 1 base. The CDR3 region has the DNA TGTGCCAGCAGCGGCTCTAGCGGGGGGGGCACAGATACGCAGTATTTT. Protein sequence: CASSGSSGGGTDTQYF. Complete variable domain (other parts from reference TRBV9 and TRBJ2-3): DSGVTQTPKHLITATGQRVTLRCSPRSGDLSVYWYQQSLDQGLQFLIQYYNGEERAKGNILERFSAQQFPDLHSELNLSSLELGDSALYFCASSGSSGGGTDTQYFGPGTRLTVL.

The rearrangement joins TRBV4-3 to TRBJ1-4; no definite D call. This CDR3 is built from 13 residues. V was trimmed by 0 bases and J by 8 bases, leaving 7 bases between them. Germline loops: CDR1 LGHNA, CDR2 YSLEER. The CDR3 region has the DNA TGCGCCAGCAGCCAAGATCTGAAGGAAAAACTGTTTTTT. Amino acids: CASSQDLKEKLFF.

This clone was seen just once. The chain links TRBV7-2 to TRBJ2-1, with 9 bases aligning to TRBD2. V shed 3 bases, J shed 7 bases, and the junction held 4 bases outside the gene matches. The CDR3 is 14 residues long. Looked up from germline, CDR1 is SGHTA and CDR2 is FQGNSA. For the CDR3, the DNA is TGTGCCAGCAGCTTTCCCGCGGGGGGGAATGAGCAGTTCTTC. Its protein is CASSFPAGGNEQFF.

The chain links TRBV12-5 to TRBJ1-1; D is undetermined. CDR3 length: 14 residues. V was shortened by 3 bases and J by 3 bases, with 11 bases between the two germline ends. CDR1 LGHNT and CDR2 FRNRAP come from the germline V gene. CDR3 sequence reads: CASGFDGSYTEAFF. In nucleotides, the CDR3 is TGTGCTAGTGGTTTCGACGGTTCGTACACTGAAGCTTTCTTT.

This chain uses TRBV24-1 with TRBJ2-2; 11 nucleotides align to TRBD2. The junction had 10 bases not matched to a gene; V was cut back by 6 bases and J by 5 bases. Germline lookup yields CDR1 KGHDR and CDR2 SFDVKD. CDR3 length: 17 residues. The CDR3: CATSMTSGVAGTGELFF. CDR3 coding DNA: TGTGCCACCAGTATGACTAGCGGGGTCGCAGGAACCGGGGAGCTGTTTTTT.

CDR3 protein: CASSIPLATRHEQYF. The CDR3 nucleotides read TGTGCCAGCAGCATCCCCCTTGCCACAAGGCACGAGCAGTACTTC. The chain carries TRBV7-9 and TRBJ2-7, with D uncertain. The CDR3 has 15 amino acids. Trimming left V 5 bases short and J 5 bases short, with 19 bases between. CDR1 is SEHNR, CDR2 FQNEAQ, per germline (reference sequence).

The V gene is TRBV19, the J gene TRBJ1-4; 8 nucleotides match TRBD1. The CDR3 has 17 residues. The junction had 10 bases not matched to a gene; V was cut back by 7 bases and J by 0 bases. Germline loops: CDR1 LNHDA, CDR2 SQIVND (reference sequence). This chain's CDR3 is CASIRQGNMATNEKLFF. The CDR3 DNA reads TGTGCCAGTATTCGACAGGGGAACATGGCAACTAATGAAAAACTGTTTTTT.

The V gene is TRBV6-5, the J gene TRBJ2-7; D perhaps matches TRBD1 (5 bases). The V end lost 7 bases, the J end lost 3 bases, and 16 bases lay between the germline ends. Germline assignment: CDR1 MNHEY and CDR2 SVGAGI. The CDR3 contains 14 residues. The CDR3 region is CASTPGRAYYEQYF. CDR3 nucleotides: TGTGCCAGCACCCCGGGCAGGGCCTACTACGAGCAGTACTTC.

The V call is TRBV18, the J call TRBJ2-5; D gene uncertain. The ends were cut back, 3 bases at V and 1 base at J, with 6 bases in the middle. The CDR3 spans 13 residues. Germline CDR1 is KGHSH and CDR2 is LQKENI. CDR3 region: CASSPGFQETQYF. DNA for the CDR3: TGTGCCAGCTCACCGGGATTCCAAGAGACCCAGTACTTC.

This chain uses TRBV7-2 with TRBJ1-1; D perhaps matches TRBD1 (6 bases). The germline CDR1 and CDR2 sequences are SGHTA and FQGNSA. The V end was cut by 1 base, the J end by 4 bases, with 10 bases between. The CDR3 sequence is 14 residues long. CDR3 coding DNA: TGTGCCAGCAGCTTAGATACAGGGCCCACTGAAGCTTTCTTT. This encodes CASSLDTGPTEAFF.

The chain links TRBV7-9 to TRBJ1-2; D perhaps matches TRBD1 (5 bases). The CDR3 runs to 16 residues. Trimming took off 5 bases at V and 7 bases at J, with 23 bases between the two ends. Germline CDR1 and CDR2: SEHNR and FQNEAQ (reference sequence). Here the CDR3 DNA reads TGTGCCAGCAGCCTGTCCGGGCAGGGTTTGGTCTTTGGCTACACCTTC. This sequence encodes CASSLSGQGLVFGYTF.

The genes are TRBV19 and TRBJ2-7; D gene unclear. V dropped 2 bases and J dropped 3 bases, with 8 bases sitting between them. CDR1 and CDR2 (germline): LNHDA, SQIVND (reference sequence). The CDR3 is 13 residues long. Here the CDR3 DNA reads TGTGCCAGTAGTATAACTGGGAACTACGAGCAGTACTTC. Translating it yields CASSITGNYEQYF.

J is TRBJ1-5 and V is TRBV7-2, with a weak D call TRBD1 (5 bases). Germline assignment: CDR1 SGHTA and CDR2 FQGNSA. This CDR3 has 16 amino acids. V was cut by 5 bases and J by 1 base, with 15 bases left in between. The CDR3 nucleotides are TGTGCCAGCAGCCCGGATGTGGGGGTGAGCAATCAGCCCCAGCATTTT. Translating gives CASSPDVGVSNQPQHF.

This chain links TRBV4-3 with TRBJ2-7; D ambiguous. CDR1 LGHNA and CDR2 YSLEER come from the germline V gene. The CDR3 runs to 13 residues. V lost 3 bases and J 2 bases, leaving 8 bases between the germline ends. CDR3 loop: CASSQNPAYEQYF. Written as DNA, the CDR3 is TGCGCCAGCAGCCAGAACCCCGCCTACGAGCAGTACTTC.

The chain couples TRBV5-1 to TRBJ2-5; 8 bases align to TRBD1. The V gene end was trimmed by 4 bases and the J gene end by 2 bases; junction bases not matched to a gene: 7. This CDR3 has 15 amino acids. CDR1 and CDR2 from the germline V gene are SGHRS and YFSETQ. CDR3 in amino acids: CASSNRDRRQETQYF. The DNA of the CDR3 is TGCGCCAGCAGCAACCGGGACAGGAGGCAAGAGACCCAGTACTTC.

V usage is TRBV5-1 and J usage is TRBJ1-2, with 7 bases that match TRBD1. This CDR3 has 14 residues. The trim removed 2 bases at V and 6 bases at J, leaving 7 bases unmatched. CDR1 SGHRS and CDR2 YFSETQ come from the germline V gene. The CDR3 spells CASSFRQGQDGYTF. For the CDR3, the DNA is TGCGCCAGCAGCTTCCGACAGGGTCAGGATGGCTACACCTTC.

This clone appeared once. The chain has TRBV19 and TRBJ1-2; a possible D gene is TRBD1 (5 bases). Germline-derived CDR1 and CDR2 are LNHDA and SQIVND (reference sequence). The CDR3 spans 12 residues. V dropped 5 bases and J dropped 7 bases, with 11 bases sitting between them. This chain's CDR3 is CASSSGTFGYTF. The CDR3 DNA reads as TGTGCCAGTAGTTCCGGGACGTTTGGCTACACCTTC. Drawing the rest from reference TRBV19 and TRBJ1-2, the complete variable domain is DGGITQSPKYLFRKEGQNVTLSCEQNLNHDAMYWYRQDPGQGLRLIYYSQIVNDFQKGDIAEGYSVSREKKESFPLTVTSAQKNPTAFYLCASSSGTFGYTFGSGTRLTVV.

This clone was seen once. CDR3 region: CASSQDRRGAFSETQYF. The CDR3 bases are TGTGCCAGCAGCCAAGATCGGAGGGGGGCTTTTTCTGAGACCCAGTACTTC. This chain links TRBV3-1 (or the pseudogene TRBV3-2) with TRBJ2-5; D might be TRBD1 or TRBD2, each matching 6 bases. Trimming took 0 bases from V and 5 from J, leaving 19 bases between them. The CDR3 sequence is 17 residues long. Germline V gene lookup returns CDR1 LGHDT and CDR2 YNNKEL (reference sequence).

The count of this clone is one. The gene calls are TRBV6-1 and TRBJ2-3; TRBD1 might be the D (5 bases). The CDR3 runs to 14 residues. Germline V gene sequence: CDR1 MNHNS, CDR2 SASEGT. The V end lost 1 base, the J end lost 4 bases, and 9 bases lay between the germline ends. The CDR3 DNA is TGTGCCAGCAGTGAAGGTGGGGCAGCAGATACGCAGTATTTT. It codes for CASSEGGAADTQYF.

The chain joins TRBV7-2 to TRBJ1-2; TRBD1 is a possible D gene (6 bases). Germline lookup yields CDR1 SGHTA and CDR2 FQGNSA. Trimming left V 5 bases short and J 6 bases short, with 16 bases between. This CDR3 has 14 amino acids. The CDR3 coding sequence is TGTGCCAGCAGCACCCAACAGGGAAGGGATGGCTACACCTTC. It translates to CASSTQQGRDGYTF. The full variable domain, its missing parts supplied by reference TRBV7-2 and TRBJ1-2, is GAGVSQSPSNKVTEKGKDVELRCDPISGHTALYWYRQSLGQGLEFLIYFQGNSAPDKSGLPSDRFSAERTGGSVSTLTIQRTQQEDSAVYLCASSTQQGRDGYTFGSGTRLTVV.

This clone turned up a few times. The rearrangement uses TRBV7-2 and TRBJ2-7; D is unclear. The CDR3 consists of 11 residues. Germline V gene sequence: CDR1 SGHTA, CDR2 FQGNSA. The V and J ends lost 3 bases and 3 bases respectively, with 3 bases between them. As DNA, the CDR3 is TGTGCCAGCAGCTTTCTCTACGAGCAGTACTTC. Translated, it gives CASSFLYEQYF.

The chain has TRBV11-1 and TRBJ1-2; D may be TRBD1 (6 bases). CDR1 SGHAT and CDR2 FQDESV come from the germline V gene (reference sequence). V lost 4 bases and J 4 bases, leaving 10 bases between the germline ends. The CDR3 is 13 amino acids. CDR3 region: CASSYGQSYGYTF. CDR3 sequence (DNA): TGTGCCAGCAGCTACGGACAGAGCTATGGCTACACCTTC.

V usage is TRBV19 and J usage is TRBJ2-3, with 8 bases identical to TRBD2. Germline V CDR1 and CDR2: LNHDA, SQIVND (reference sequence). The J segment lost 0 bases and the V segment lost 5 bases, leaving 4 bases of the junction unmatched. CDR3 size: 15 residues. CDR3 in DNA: TGTGCCAGTAGTTTAGCGGGGATTAGCACAGATACGCAGTATTTT. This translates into CASSLAGISTDTQYF.

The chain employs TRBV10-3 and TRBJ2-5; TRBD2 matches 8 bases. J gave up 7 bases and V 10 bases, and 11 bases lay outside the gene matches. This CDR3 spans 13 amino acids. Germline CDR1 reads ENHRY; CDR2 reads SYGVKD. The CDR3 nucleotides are TGTGCCACCCTACTGGCGGGGGGTGGGACCCAGTACTTC. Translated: CATLLAGGGTQYF.

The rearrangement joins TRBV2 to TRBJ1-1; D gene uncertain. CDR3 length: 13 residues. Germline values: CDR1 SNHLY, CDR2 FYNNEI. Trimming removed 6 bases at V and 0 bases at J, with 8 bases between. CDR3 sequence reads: CASREPLNTEAFF. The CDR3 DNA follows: TGTGCCAGCAGGGAGCCCTTGAACACTGAAGCTTTCTTT.

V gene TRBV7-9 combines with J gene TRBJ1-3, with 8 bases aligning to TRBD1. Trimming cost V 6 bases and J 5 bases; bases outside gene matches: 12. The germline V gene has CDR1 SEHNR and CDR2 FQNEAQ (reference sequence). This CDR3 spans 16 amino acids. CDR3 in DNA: TGTGCCAGCAGTTTAAGTGGAAGGACAGGGAGAAACACCATATATTTT. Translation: CASSLSGRTGRNTIYF.

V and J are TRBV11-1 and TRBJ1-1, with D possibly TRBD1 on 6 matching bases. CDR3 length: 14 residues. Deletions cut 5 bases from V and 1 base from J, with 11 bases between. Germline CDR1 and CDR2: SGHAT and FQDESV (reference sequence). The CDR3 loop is CASSVEGQNTEAFF. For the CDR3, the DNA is TGTGCCAGCAGCGTAGAGGGACAGAACACTGAAGCTTTCTTT.

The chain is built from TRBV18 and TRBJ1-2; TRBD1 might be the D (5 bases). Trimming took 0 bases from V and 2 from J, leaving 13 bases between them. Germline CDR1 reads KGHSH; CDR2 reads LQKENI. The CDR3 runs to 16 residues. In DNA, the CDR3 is TGTGCCAGCTCACCACCCCAGGGCCGAGGAAACTATGGCTACACCTTC. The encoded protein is CASSPPQGRGNYGYTF. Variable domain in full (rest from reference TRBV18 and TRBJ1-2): NAGVMQNPRHLVRRRGQEARLRCSPMKGHSHVYWYRQLPEEGLKFMVYLQKENIIDESGMPKERFSAEFPKEGPSILRIQQVVRGDSAAYFCASSPPQGRGNYGYTFGSGTRLTVV.

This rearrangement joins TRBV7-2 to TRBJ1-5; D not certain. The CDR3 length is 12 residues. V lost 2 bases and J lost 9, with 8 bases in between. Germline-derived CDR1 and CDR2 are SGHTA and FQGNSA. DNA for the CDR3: TGTGCCAGCAGCTTACGGTTAGGGCCCCAGCATTTT. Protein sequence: CASSLRLGPQHF.